The 27 T cell receptor beta chains below all came from one sample that was sequenced in a study of shared clonotypes between healthy human individuals (dated by TCRdb to the early 2020s). Library creation used the immunoSEQ multiplex PCR assay. In its TCRdb copy, this immuneACCESS table keeps in-frame sequences only and misses some clones. Where compared with another copy, unresolved V genes explain less than half of these, and the others have no known cause. This sample is represented by over a million clones; around 82% of them were singletons. The ten largest account for roughly 0.57% of the sample. The source material was memory CD4+ T cells from PBMCs. The cell subset or site label here, explained by the study, means: CD45RA-negative fraction. The receptors come from a man younger than 30 in good health. Some clones in this sample may be carry-over from other donors' samples.

Only a few counts were recorded for this clone. The rearrangement links TRBV7-9 to TRBJ2-7; 8 bases agree with TRBD1. CDR1 and CDR2 (germline): SEHNR, FQNEAQ (reference sequence). V dropped 1 base and J dropped 9; count of bases not matched to a gene: 14. The CDR3 length is 16 residues. The CDR3 DNA sequence: TGTGCCAGCAGCTTAGAAGGCACCAGGGGGCTTCTTGGGCAGTACTTC. Protein: CASSLEGTRGLLGQYF.

This rearrangement joins TRBV30 to TRBJ2-1; D gene ambiguous. This CDR3 spans 11 amino acids. Between the trimmed V and J ends, which lost 1 base and 5 bases, there was a span of 3 bases. Germline CDR1 GTSNPN, CDR2 SVGIG (reference sequence). CDR3 in amino acids: CAWSDDNEQFF. As DNA, the CDR3 is TGTGCCTGGAGTGACGACAATGAGCAGTTCTTC.

This clone is a singleton in its sample. The chain carries TRBV5-6 and TRBJ2-5, with D possibly matching TRBD2 (5 bases). Per germline, CDR1 SGHDT and CDR2 YYEEEE. The CDR3 runs to 15 residues. Trimming removed 5 bases from V and 3 bases from J, with 17 bases in between. CDR3 in DNA: TGTGCCAGCAGTCGTAATGGAGGAGCGAAAGAGACCCAGTACTTC. Encoded protein: CASSRNGGAKETQYF.

The chain links TRBV11-2 to TRBJ1-4; D may be TRBD1 (6 bases). V dropped 1 base and J dropped 8 bases, with 11 bases sitting between them. This CDR3 is 14 amino acids long. Germline V gene lookup returns CDR1 SGHAT and CDR2 FQNNGV. Here the CDR3 reads CASSLGGAEEKLFF. The CDR3 DNA follows: TGTGCCAGCAGCTTAGGGGGGGCAGAGGAAAAACTGTTTTTT.

This clone was counted a single time. V usage is TRBV27 and J usage is TRBJ1-1; 9 nucleotides match TRBD1. V was clipped by 4 bases and J by 5 bases; unmatched bases: 11. The CDR3 runs 16 residues. In germline, CDR1 is MNHEY, CDR2 SMNVEV (reference sequence). The chain's CDR3 is CASSSLTGGGKTEAFF. CDR3 nucleotide sequence: TGTGCCAGCAGTTCCTTGACAGGGGGAGGGAAAACTGAAGCTTTCTTT.

The chain combines TRBV4-1 with TRBJ1-5, with TRBD1 matching over 7 bases. The CDR3 is 17 amino acids. V gave up 4 bases and J gave up 3 bases; unmatched junction bases: 12. Looked up from germline, CDR1 is MGHRA and CDR2 is YSYEKL. As DNA, the CDR3 is TGCGCCAGCAGCCGAGGACCCTACACAGGGGACAATCAGCCCCAGCATTTT. This encodes CASSRGPYTGDNQPQHF.

This chain connects TRBV30 to TRBJ2-4; D possibly corresponds to TRBD1 (6 bases). Trimming took 0 bases from V and 5 from J, leaving 14 bases between them. The germline V gene has CDR1 GTSNPN and CDR2 SVGIG (reference sequence). This CDR3 is 15 amino acids long. In DNA form, the CDR3 reads TGTGCCTGGAGTGTCGGCAGGGGTTTCGAAAACATTCAGTACTTC. Amino acids: CAWSVGRGFENIQYF.

The CDR3 protein is CATSRDQSTDTQYF. The DNA of the CDR3 is TGTGCCACCAGCAGAGATCAAAGCACAGATACGCAGTATTTT. The chain combines TRBV15 with TRBJ2-3; D gene uncertain. In germline, CDR1 is LNHNV, CDR2 YYDKDF (reference sequence). Trimming removed 0 bases from V and 0 bases from J, with 4 bases in between. CDR3 length: 14 amino acids. Full variable domain (rest looked up from reference TRBV15 and TRBJ2-3): DAMVIQNPRYQVTQFGKPVTLSCSQTLNHNVMYWYQQKSSQAPKLLFHYYDKDFNNEADTPDNFQSRRPNTSFCFLDIRSPGLGDTAMYLCATSRDQSTDTQYFGPGTRLTVL.

The V and J genes are TRBV4-1 and TRBJ1-2; D is uncertain. CDR1 and CDR2 from the germline V gene are MGHRA and YSYEKL. The CDR3 is made up of 13 amino acids. Trimming removed 1 base at V and 2 bases at J, with 5 bases between. The CDR3 loop is CASSQGQNYGYTF. The CDR3 bases are TGCGCCAGCAGCCAAGGACAAAACTATGGCTACACCTTC.

This clone came up a few times. CDR3 residues: CASSPPAGETEAFF. The CDR3 region has the DNA TGTGCCAGCTCACCACCGGCAGGGGAGACTGAAGCTTTCTTT. The V call is TRBV18, the J call TRBJ1-1, with a tentative D call TRBD1 (6 bases). Trimming shortened V by 0 bases and J by 5 bases, and 10 bases separated the two germline ends. This CDR3 has 14 residues. Looked up from germline, CDR1 is KGHSH and CDR2 is LQKENI.

The gene calls are TRBV6-5 and TRBJ1-1; D gene ambiguous. CDR3 length: 15 residues. Trimming left V 3 bases short and J 5 bases short, with 16 bases between. Germline V gene lookup returns CDR1 MNHEY and CDR2 SVGAGI. The CDR3, as DNA: TGTGCCAGCAGTTATGGTAGTAGGTCAAGGACTGAAGCTTTCTTT. Protein: CASSYGSRSRTEAFF.

The chain uses TRBV18 and TRBJ2-7; D is undetermined. Germline V lookup: CDR1 KGHSH, CDR2 LQKENI. The CDR3 extends over 12 amino acids. The V gene lost 2 bases and the J gene lost 3 bases, with 5 bases spanning the gap. The CDR3 region is CASSPTYYEQYF. The CDR3 DNA is TGTGCCAGCTCACCAACCTACTACGAGCAGTACTTC.

V and J are TRBV4-2 and TRBJ1-3; tentative D call: TRBD1 (5 bases). The CDR3 is made up of 15 amino acids. The germline V and J ends were trimmed by 0 bases and 4 bases, with 10 bases remaining between them. Per germline, CDR1 LGHNA and CDR2 YNFKEQ. CDR3 DNA sequence: TGTGCCAGCAGCCAAGATCAACACAGGGGAAACACCATATATTTT. This gives the protein CASSQDQHRGNTIYF.

The chain is built from TRBV11-3 and TRBJ2-2, with D perhaps matching TRBD2 (6 bases). The CDR3 length is 17 residues. V gave up 4 bases and J gave up 6 bases, with 21 bases separating them. CDR1 SGHNT and CDR2 YENEEA come from the germline V gene. DNA for the CDR3: TGTGCCAGCAGCTCCTCTTTAGCGGTCCAGTACGCCGGGGAGCTGTTTTTT. It yields the protein CASSSSLAVQYAGELFF.

A few counts support this clone. This sequence joins TRBV9 and TRBJ2-7, with TRBD2 identical over 7 bases. Germline CDR1 is SGDLS and CDR2 is YYNGEE. This CDR3 has 18 residues. With 0 bases clipped from V and 4 bases from J, the junction kept 16 bases outside the gene matches. The CDR3 coding sequence is TGTGCCAGCAGCGTAGGTCCCCCTGTGGGAGGGCCTTCTTACGAGCAGTACTTC. Protein sequence: CASSVGPPVGGPSYEQYF.

This chain uses TRBV5-1 with TRBJ2-7; D is possibly TRBD1 or TRBD2 (5 bases each). The CDR3 sequence is 14 residues long. Germline V gives CDR1 SGHRS, CDR2 YFSETQ. V was pared by 3 bases and J by 2 bases, with 12 bases between. CDR3 loop: CASSWTGTTYEQYF. CDR3 nucleotides: TGCGCCAGCAGCTGGACCGGGACCACCTACGAGCAGTACTTC.

The chain employs TRBV6-5 and TRBJ2-1; the D call may be TRBD1 or TRBD2 (7 bases each). V was pared by 2 bases and J by 13 bases, with 15 bases between. Per the germline V gene, CDR1 is MNHEY and CDR2 is SVGAGI. The length of the CDR3 is 13 residues. CDR3: CASSYPGGDIQFF. CDR3 DNA: TGTGCCAGCAGTTACCCAGGGGGGGACATTCAGTTCTTC.

This clone turned up a few times. V usage is TRBV7-2 and J usage is TRBJ2-2; 10 bases agree with TRBD1. Losses at the gene ends were 3 bases for V and 3 bases for J; bases not matched to a gene: 7. CDR1 is SGHTA and CDR2 is FQGNSA in the germline V gene. The CDR3 has 17 amino acids. The CDR3 sequence: CASSFPRDRGDTGELFF. The CDR3 nucleotides read TGTGCCAGCAGCTTTCCCCGGGACAGGGGAGACACCGGGGAGCTGTTTTTT.

The chain carries TRBV6-4 and TRBJ1-1; 11 bases agree with TRBD1. The CDR3 runs 14 residues. The V and J ends lost 2 bases and 4 bases, in that order; junction bases with no gene match: 0. Germline values: CDR1 MRHNA, CDR2 SNTAGT. The CDR3 DNA reads TGTGCCAGCAGTGACGGGACAGGGGGCACTGAAGCTTTCTTT. Its protein product is CASSDGTGGTEAFF.

The rearrangement uses TRBV7-2 and TRBJ2-7; TRBD2 agrees at 8 bases. Germline CDR1 is SGHTA and CDR2 is FQGNSA. This CDR3 is 15 amino acids long. The trim removed 2 bases at V and 2 bases at J, leaving 5 bases unmatched. The CDR3 reads CASSLRGGGTYEQYF. The CDR3 DNA reads TGTGCCAGCAGCTTACGGGGGGGAGGGACCTACGAGCAGTACTTC.

This chain joins TRBV7-9 and TRBJ1-5; weak D call: TRBD1 (5 bases). The CDR3 is made up of 15 amino acids. Germline V gene data show CDR1 as SEHNR and CDR2 as FQNEAQ (reference sequence). Trimming shortened V by 5 bases and J by 4 bases, and 15 bases separated the two germline ends. CDR3 amino acids: CASSRQGGRNQPQHF. The CDR3 region has the DNA TGTGCCAGCAGCCGTCAGGGAGGACGAAATCAGCCCCAGCATTTT.

CDR3 sequence reads: CASSLYRPGGPMNTEAFF. The CDR3 coding sequence is TGTGCCAGCAGTTTATACAGGCCGGGGGGGCCCATGAACACTGAAGCTTTCTTT. This rearrangement joins TRBV27 to TRBJ1-1, with D perhaps TRBD1 (6 bases). The CDR3 has 18 amino acids. The V end lost 1 base, the J end lost 0 bases, and 18 bases lay between the germline ends. The germline V gene encodes CDR1 MNHEY and CDR2 SMNVEV (reference sequence).

V usage is TRBV20-1 and J usage is TRBJ1-3; 7 bases line up with TRBD1. V was clipped by 4 bases and J by 7 bases; unmatched bases: 1. Germline V gene data show CDR1 as DFQATT and CDR2 as SNEGSKA (reference sequence). The CDR3 sequence is 11 residues long. In nucleotides, the CDR3 is TGCAGTGCTACGACAGGGAACACCATATATTTT. The encoded protein is CSATTGNTIYF.

In DNA, the CDR3 is TGTGCCAGCAGTTTCCTAGGGCCCGCGATGGACTATGGCTACACCTTC. Its protein is CASSFLGPAMDYGYTF. V is TRBV28 and J is TRBJ1-2; D unresolved. Per germline, CDR1 MDHEN and CDR2 SYDVKM. This CDR3 region has 16 residues. V was pared by 3 bases and J by 3 bases, with 17 bases between.

This clone was found once. The chain combines TRBV6-1 with TRBJ2-3; TRBD2 is a possible D gene (6 bases). Trimming pared 4 bases from V and 8 bases from J, leaving 7 bases between. Germline V gene sequence: CDR1 MNHNS, CDR2 SASEGT. The CDR3 has 11 amino acids. The CDR3 DNA follows: TGTGCCAGCAGTGGAGCGGGTACGCAGTATTTT. As protein: CASSGAGTQYF.

V and J are TRBV7-2 and TRBJ1-2; D call uncertain. The CDR3 consists of 13 residues. CDR1 and CDR2 (germline): SGHTA, FQGNSA. Trimming left V 2 bases short and J 2 bases short, with 6 bases between. The CDR3 is CASSLSKNYGYTF. DNA for the CDR3: TGTGCCAGCAGCTTAAGTAAGAACTATGGCTACACCTTC.

This CDR3 reads CASSGGTSSYNEQFF. CDR3 coding DNA: TGTGCCAGCAGCGGGGGGACCAGCTCCTACAATGAGCAGTTCTTC. The chain uses TRBV9 and TRBJ2-1, with D perhaps being TRBD1 or TRBD2 (5 bases each). The CDR3 runs to 15 residues. Germline V gene data show CDR1 as SGDLS and CDR2 as YYNGEE. V lost 3 bases, J lost 0 bases, and 10 bases lay in between.